Each of the 28 T cell receptor beta chains below was sequenced from the same sample in a study of blood T cell repertoires in COVID-19. Here immunoSEQ multiplex PCR was the method, and the copy in TCRdb shows in-frame clones only, minus some. The sample lists about 95,000 clones; roughly 89% were seen once. The sequencing input was peripheral blood. Source of these receptors: a woman aged 70-85 years with acute or convalescent COVID-19.

The V gene is TRBV9, the J gene TRBJ1-6, with D tentatively TRBD1 (5 bases). CDR3 length: 15 amino acids. The ends were cut back, 1 base at V and 7 bases at J, with 12 bases in the middle. CDR1 is SGDLS, CDR2 YYNGEE, per germline. CDR3 bases: TGTGCCAGCAGCGTAAATCGGGGGGAGAATTCACCCCTCCACTTT. Residues: CASSVNRGENSPLHF.

The chain employs TRBV11-2 and TRBJ1-1; 7 bases are shared with TRBD1. This CDR3 is built from 15 residues. V was pared by 6 bases and J by 0 bases, with 7 bases of the junction left unmatched. CDR1 and CDR2 from the germline V gene are SGHAT and FQNNGV. The CDR3 bases are TGTGCCAGCAGGTATGGGGGACAGTTGAACACTGAAGCTTTCTTT. Its translation: CASRYGGQLNTEAFF.

J is TRBJ1-2 and V is TRBV12-3 or TRBV12-4; D gene unclear. CDR3 length: 13 amino acids. Trimming left V 5 bases short and J 1 base short, with 8 bases between. The CDR3 protein is CASSLSGNYGYTF. The CDR3 DNA reads as TGTGCCAGCAGTCTCAGCGGTAACTATGGCTACACCTTC.

The chain combines TRBV4-1 with TRBJ2-2; 8 bases are a match to TRBD1. Germline lookup yields CDR1 MGHRA and CDR2 YSYEKL. V shed 1 base, J shed 4 bases, and the junction held 5 bases outside the gene matches. CDR3 size: 16 residues. CDR3 amino acids: CASSQALTGGTGELFF. DNA for the CDR3: TGCGCCAGCAGCCAAGCTCTAACAGGGGGCACCGGGGAGCTGTTTTTT.

The chain employs TRBV19 and TRBJ1-2, with 7 nucleotides matching TRBD1. Per the germline V gene, CDR1 is LNHDA and CDR2 is SQIVND (reference sequence). Unmatched junction bases numbered 17, after V lost 9 bases and J lost 4 bases. The CDR3 sequence is 16 residues long. Written as DNA, the CDR3 is TGTGCCAGCTCCCCACCGGGGACAGATAAATTCTATGGCTACACCTTC. It is translated as CASSPPGTDKFYGYTF.

V and J are TRBV10-3 and TRBJ1-2; TRBD1 matches 9 bases. This CDR3 has 15 amino acids. The V gene end was trimmed by 2 bases and the J gene end by 8 bases; junction bases not matched to a gene: 9. Germline CDR1 reads ENHRY; CDR2 reads SYGVKD. The CDR3 is CAISEAGQGGGGYTF. Written as DNA, the CDR3 is TGTGCCATCAGTGAGGCGGGACAGGGTGGCGGGGGCTACACCTTC.

The V gene is TRBV12-3 or TRBV12-4, the J gene TRBJ1-2; the match to TRBD1 covers 9 bases. The CDR3 is made up of 13 amino acids. J was trimmed by 8 bases and V by 6 bases; bases with no gene match: 7. The CDR3 spells CASSLGQGTGYTF. For the CDR3, the DNA is TGTGCCAGCAGCCTGGGACAGGGTACGGGCTACACCTTC.

V is TRBV29-1 and J is TRBJ1-2, with 7 bases matching TRBD1. The CDR3 runs to 13 residues. CDR1 is SQVTM and CDR2 is ANQGSEA in the germline V gene. With 4 bases clipped from V and 4 bases from J, the junction kept 6 bases outside the gene matches. The CDR3 reads CSVAPDRAYGYTF. The CDR3 DNA reads as TGCAGCGTTGCCCCCGACAGGGCCTATGGCTACACCTTC.

Only one count was recorded for this clone. The J gene is TRBJ2-7, the V gene TRBV25-1; D might be TRBD1 (5 bases). V dropped 5 bases and J dropped 3 bases, with 8 bases sitting between them. The CDR3 runs 12 residues. Germline CDR1 and CDR2: MGHDK and SYGVNS. CDR3 amino acids: CASSPGFYEQYV. The CDR3, as DNA: TGTGCCAGCAGTCCAGGGTTCTACGAGCAGTACGTC.

V gene TRBV5-4 combines with J gene TRBJ2-7, with D unresolved. CDR1 is SGHNT, CDR2 YYREEE, per germline (reference sequence). The CDR3 contains 13 residues. V was cut by 0 bases and J by 5 bases, with 9 bases left in between. CDR3 nucleotide sequence: TGTGCCAGCAGCTTGGGGCAGGCAGACGAGCAGTACTTC. Translating it yields CASSLGQADEQYF.

This chain uses TRBV19 with TRBJ2-1; 9 bases agree with TRBD2. The CDR3 is made up of 15 amino acids. Germline loops: CDR1 LNHDA, CDR2 SQIVND (reference sequence). V lost 5 bases and J lost 9; bases outside the gene matches: 11. CDR3 amino acids: CASSSASSGETEQFF. The CDR3 DNA is TGTGCCAGTAGTTCAGCGTCTAGCGGGGAAACTGAGCAGTTCTTC.

This chain joins TRBV6-5 and TRBJ1-3; D unresolved. Germline assignment: CDR1 MNHEY and CDR2 SVGAGI. The CDR3 totals 14 residues. Trimming took 2 bases from V and 4 from J, leaving 9 bases between them. CDR3 in amino acids: CASSYRGSGNTIYF. The CDR3 region has the DNA TGTGCCAGCAGTTACCGAGGGTCAGGAAACACCATATATTTT.

V gene TRBV19 combines with J gene TRBJ1-5; no firm D call. The CDR3 is 13 residues long. Germline lookup yields CDR1 LNHDA and CDR2 SQIVND (reference sequence). With 3 bases removed from V and 2 bases from J, the gap between germline ends came to 5 bases. The CDR3 loop reads CASSIERNQPQHF. The CDR3 DNA is TGTGCCAGTAGTATTGAGCGCAATCAGCCCCAGCATTTT.

The chain uses TRBV19 and TRBJ1-2, with 7 bases lining up with TRBD1. Germline values: CDR1 LNHDA, CDR2 SQIVND (reference sequence). CDR3 length equals 16 residues. Trimming took 3 bases from V and 6 from J; bases not matched to a gene: 13. For the CDR3, the DNA is TGTGCCAGTAGTATCTGGGGCGTAACGGACAGGCATGGCTACACCTTC. Encoded protein: CASSIWGVTDRHGYTF.

This clone has a handful of counts. V is TRBV5-1 and J is TRBJ1-2, with 7 bases lining up with TRBD1. Germline CDR1 reads SGHRS; CDR2 reads YFSETQ. The CDR3 consists of 15 residues. The V and J ends lost 1 base and 2 bases, in that order; junction bases with no gene match: 5. Here the CDR3 reads CASSLPGQTNYGYTF. Here the CDR3 DNA reads TGCGCCAGCAGCTTGCCGGGACAGACGAACTATGGCTACACCTTC.

The chain links TRBV28 to TRBJ2-7; D uncertain. Looked up from germline, CDR1 is MDHEN and CDR2 is SYDVKM. Trimming took off 2 bases at V and 3 bases at J, with 11 bases between the two ends. The CDR3 is made up of 14 amino acids. CDR3 residues: CASSLSRQFYEQYF. The DNA of the CDR3 is TGTGCCAGCAGTTTAAGCAGGCAGTTCTACGAGCAGTACTTC.

The genes are TRBV19 and TRBJ1-2, with a tentative D call TRBD1 (5 bases). The V gene lost 5 bases and the J gene lost 4 bases, with 11 bases spanning the gap. The CDR3 spans 13 residues. Germline CDR1 is LNHDA and CDR2 is SQIVND (reference sequence). The CDR3 sequence is CASSSRELYGYTF. CDR3 DNA: TGTGCCAGTAGTTCCAGGGAACTCTATGGCTACACCTTC. The full variable domain, its missing parts supplied by reference TRBV19 and TRBJ1-2, is DGGITQSPKYLFRKEGQNVTLSCEQNLNHDAMYWYRQDPGQGLRLIYYSQIVNDFQKGDIAEGYSVSREKKESFPLTVTSAQKNPTAFYLCASSSRELYGYTFGSGTRLTVV.

V gene TRBV6-6 combines with J gene TRBJ1-5; D remains unclear. From germline, CDR1 is MNHNY and CDR2 SVGAGI (reference sequence). This CDR3 comprises 15 residues. V was cut by 0 bases and J by 3 bases, with 9 bases left in between. CDR3 DNA: TGTGCCAGCAGTTACTCGGCAGGCCCCAATCAGCCCCAGCATTTT. Its translation: CASSYSAGPNQPQHF.

The rearrangement links TRBV6-5 to TRBJ2-1, with D uncertain. Trimming took 5 bases from V and 4 from J, leaving 3 bases between them. The CDR3 totals 11 residues. The germline V gene encodes CDR1 MNHEY and CDR2 SVGAGI. The CDR3 sequence: CASSPYNEQFF. CDR3 DNA sequence: TGTGCCAGCAGTCCTTACAATGAGCAGTTCTTC.

This chain connects TRBV27 to TRBJ2-2; 9 nucleotides agree with TRBD1. This CDR3 is 17 amino acids long. Trimming removed 3 bases from V and 4 bases from J; junction bases left unmatched: 9. Germline V gene sequence: CDR1 MNHEY, CDR2 SMNVEV (reference sequence). CDR3 bases: TGTGCCAGCAGTTTCCTTGTTGGGACAGGGTTCACCGGGGAGCTGTTTTTT. Its translation: CASSFLVGTGFTGELFF.

This chain uses TRBV5-5 with TRBJ2-7, with 11 bases lining up with TRBD1. The CDR3 runs to 16 residues. From germline, CDR1 is SGHKS and CDR2 YYEKEE (reference sequence). The trim removed 5 bases at V and 2 bases at J, leaving 9 bases unmatched. The DNA of the CDR3 is TGTGCCAGCAGTCTCAAGGCGGGACAGGGGGCCTACGAGCAGTACGTC. Translating gives CASSLKAGQGAYEQYV.

V usage is TRBV30 and J usage is TRBJ1-4; no clear D. CDR1 is GTSNPN and CDR2 is SVGIG in the germline V gene (reference sequence). This CDR3 has 13 amino acids. V lost 1 base and J 3 bases, leaving 6 bases between the germline ends. CDR3 region: CAWSARANEKLFF. CDR3 in DNA: TGTGCCTGGAGTGCCCGGGCTAATGAAAAACTGTTTTTT.

The chain recombines TRBV15 with TRBJ2-2, with D unresolved. Germline lookup yields CDR1 LNHNV and CDR2 YYDKDF (reference sequence). This CDR3 has 15 amino acids. Trimming pared 1 base from V and 2 bases from J, leaving 8 bases between. The DNA for the CDR3 is TGTGCCACCAGCAGAGGGCAGCGCAACACCGGGGAGCTGTTTTTT. Amino acid sequence: CATSRGQRNTGELFF.

The chain carries TRBV5-1 and TRBJ2-4; 9 bases agree with TRBD1. The CDR3 spans 19 residues. Germline CDR1 SGHRS, CDR2 YFSETQ. V lost 4 bases, J lost 3 bases, and 17 bases stayed unmatched. The DNA for the CDR3 is TGCGCCAGCAGCCCCAATGCGATACAGGGGGCTAATGGCAAAAACATTCAGTACTTC. Translation gives CASSPNAIQGANGKNIQYF.

The rearrangement links TRBV10-3 to TRBJ2-3, with TRBD1 identical over 9 bases. The CDR3 totals 14 residues. V trimming: 2 bases; J trimming: 6 bases; junction bases outside the gene matches: 3. The germline V gene has CDR1 ENHRY and CDR2 SYGVKD. The CDR3 loop reads CAISEDRGRDTQYF. The CDR3 nucleotides read TGTGCCATCAGTGAGGACAGGGGGAGGGATACGCAGTATTTT.

V and J are TRBV12-3 or TRBV12-4 and TRBJ1-5, with D uncertain. V shed 6 bases and J shed 0 bases, with 6 bases lying between them. The CDR3 sequence is 13 residues long. CDR3 nucleotides: TGTGCCAGCAGACTTTATAGCAATCAGCCCCAGCATTTT. Translating gives CASRLYSNQPQHF.

The chain uses TRBV5-1 and TRBJ2-7, with D perhaps TRBD2 (7 bases). The V gene lost 0 bases and the J gene lost 6 bases, with 10 bases spanning the gap. Germline loops: CDR1 SGHRS, CDR2 YFSETQ. The CDR3 runs 13 residues. The CDR3 DNA reads TGCGCCAGCAGCTTGGAGGCGGGGGCCGAGCAGTACGTC. As protein: CASSLEAGAEQYV.

The chain links TRBV3-1 (or the pseudogene TRBV3-2) to TRBJ2-1; the D is unclear. The CDR3 is 15 amino acids. V was pared by 5 bases and J by 10 bases, with 21 bases between. CDR1 and CDR2 from the germline V gene are LGHDT and YNNKEL (reference sequence). In nucleotides, the CDR3 is TGTGCCAGCAGCGACCCGGGTCAGAATGACCGGGAGCAGTTCTTC. The encoded protein is CASSDPGQNDREQFF.